The sequence of this TCR beta chain was determined in a study of regulatory T cells in long-lasting Graves disease. Arm-PCR of CDR3 regions and iRepertoire HTBI primers were the basis on which TCR beta libraries were built. MiXCR, applied by TCRdb to the multiplex PCR reads, yields one record per CDR3 protein. The sample lists 680,000 or so distinct CDR3 sequences, less than 20% occurring once. Sample time point: newly diagnosed GD, antithyroid drugs for less than 3 months. After RNA was extracted from PBMCs, the TCR library was made from it. Germline-derived CDR1 and CDR2 are LNHNV and YYDKDF (reference sequence). This CDR3 spans 15 amino acids. J lost 0 bases, V lost 3 bases, and 2 bases had no gene match. Separately, the same data were catalogued under a study of T cells in Graves' hyperthyroidism and ophthalmopathy.

The J gene is TRBJ2-3, the V gene TRBV15; TRBD1 matches at 8 bases. The sequence derives from a woman in her twenties or thirties with Graves disease. The sample here was peripheral blood mononuclear cells (PBMCs), taken at new diagnosis, from a patient treated with antithyroid drugs. DNA of the CDR3: TGTGCCACCAGCAGGGGACAGGTCAGCACAGATACGCAGTATTTT. This encodes CATSRGQVSTDTQYF.